This paragraph reports one T cell receptor beta chain. Libraries were prepared by immunoSEQ multiplex PCR; TCRdb keeps only in-frame clonotypes and omits some of them. Of a few hundred thousand clones listed, more than 70% are singletons. The sample belongs to a study of blood T cell repertoires in COVID-19. Study details: Nucleic acid was either cDNA or gDNA, and it came from T cells, B-cell-depleted T cells, or PBMCs.

Germline assignment: CDR1 MNHEY and CDR2 SVGEGT. This CDR3 region has 15 residues. The V and J ends lost 3 bases and 2 bases respectively, with 11 bases between them. The receptor was isolated from a woman in her 50s with acute or convalescent COVID-19. Sequenced: peripheral blood. J is TRBJ2-1 and V is TRBV6-2 or TRBV6-3; D is uncertain. CDR3 region: CASSYASRTYNEQFF. Here the CDR3 DNA reads TGTGCCAGCAGTTATGCCTCGCGCACCTACAATGAGCAGTTCTTC.